The 24 T cell receptor beta chains given below trace back to one sample, sequenced in a study of blood T cells in healthy people across ages. Then a second PCR, running about 6 to 12 cycles, was carried out with a sample-barcoded 5' primer and a J-beta primer mix. TCRdb independently ran MiXCR on the 5' RACE reads; one entry per CDR3 protein. The sample carries 580,000 or so distinct CDR3 sequences, 45% to 55% recorded once. Sequencing was done on a sample of blood. These receptors all come from a man at least 80 years old in good health.

The chain recombines TRBV29-1 with TRBJ2-3; D is possibly TRBD2 (5 bases). This CDR3 has 12 amino acids. Trimming took off 4 bases at V and 4 bases at J, with 9 bases between the two ends. The germline V gene encodes CDR1 SQVTM and CDR2 ANQGSEA. The CDR3 spells CSVVEGSDTQYF. In DNA form, the CDR3 reads TGCAGCGTTGTCGAGGGATCAGATACGCAGTATTTT.

This clonotype was observed once. This chain uses TRBV7-2 with TRBJ2-1; TRBD2 aligns across 7 bases. The CDR3 consists of 13 residues. The germline gives CDR1 SGHTA, CDR2 FQGNSA. J gave up 9 bases and V 2 bases, and 4 bases lay outside the gene matches. The CDR3 DNA reads as TGTGCCAGCAGCTTATCCGGGGGGAGTGAGCAGTTCTTC. This sequence encodes CASSLSGGSEQFF.

This clonotype was picked up one time. The V gene is TRBV6-2 or TRBV6-3, the J gene TRBJ1-6; no reliable D call. Per germline, CDR1 MNHEY and CDR2 SVGEGT. V gave up 4 bases and J gave up 9 bases, with 7 bases separating them. CDR3 size: 12 residues. DNA for the CDR3: TGTGCCAGCAGTTTTCGTGCTTCACCCCTCCACTTT. It yields the protein CASSFRASPLHF.

This chain connects TRBV29-1 to TRBJ2-5, with 16 bases fitting TRBD2. Germline CDR1 reads SQVTM; CDR2 reads ANQGSEA. The CDR3 is made up of 13 amino acids. The V segment lost 6 bases and the J segment 12 bases; nucleotides outside the gene matches: 7. The CDR3 sequence is CSVGTSGREVEYF. The CDR3 DNA is TGCAGCGTCGGGACTAGCGGGAGGGAAGTGGAGTACTTC. Variable domain in full (rest from reference TRBV29-1 and TRBJ2-5): SAVISQKPSRDICQRGTSLTIQCQVDSQVTMMFWYRQQPGQSLTLIATANQGSEATYESGFVIDKFPISRPNLTFSTLTVSNMSPEDSSIYLCSVGTSGREVEYFGPGTRLLVL.

The chain has TRBV20-1 and TRBJ2-7, with 11 nucleotides matching TRBD2. Trimming removed 0 bases from V and 7 bases from J; junction bases left unmatched: 2. CDR3 length: 13 amino acids. From germline, CDR1 is DFQATT and CDR2 SNEGSKA (reference sequence). The CDR3: CSARDPSGGEQYF. The CDR3 DNA reads as TGCAGTGCTAGAGACCCTAGCGGGGGGGAGCAGTACTTC.

This chain joins TRBV5-6 and TRBJ2-1; D is uncertain. From germline, CDR1 is SGHDT and CDR2 YYEEEE. The CDR3 has 17 amino acids. The V gene lost 4 bases and the J gene lost 0 bases, with 17 bases spanning the gap. This CDR3 reads CASSVGWGLSSYNEQFF. The DNA of the CDR3 is TGTGCCAGCAGCGTCGGTTGGGGTCTTAGCTCCTACAATGAGCAGTTCTTC.

The chain recombines TRBV24-1 with TRBJ2-1, with a weak D call TRBD2 (6 bases). CDR1 is KGHDR, CDR2 SFDVKD, per germline. The V end was cut by 5 bases, the J end by 4 bases, with 17 bases between. The CDR3 covers 16 residues. In DNA, the CDR3 is TGTGCCACCAGTGCCCGAGGAGGGGCTAGTTACAATGAGCAGTTCTTC. As protein: CATSARGGASYNEQFF.

The rearrangement joins TRBV6-1 to TRBJ1-1; 8 bases are a match to TRBD1. The CDR3 runs to 16 residues. The germline gives CDR1 MNHNS, CDR2 SASEGT. V shed 4 bases, J shed 0 bases, and the junction held 7 bases outside the gene matches. The CDR3 loop reads CASSARPGQVNTEAFF. The CDR3 DNA follows: TGTGCCAGCAGTGCCCGGCCGGGACAGGTGAACACTGAAGCTTTCTTT.

CDR3 protein: CASSSSGTGIGYTF. CDR3 DNA sequence: TGTGCCAGCAGCTCATCCGGGACAGGGATTGGCTACACCTTC. The V gene is TRBV7-2, the J gene TRBJ1-2; 9 nucleotides agree with TRBD1. V shed 4 bases, J shed 7 bases, and the junction held 7 bases outside the gene matches. CDR1 and CDR2 from the germline V gene are SGHTA and FQGNSA. The length of the CDR3 is 14 residues.

This clonotype was recorded a few times. The chain joins TRBV15 to TRBJ2-3; D unresolved. V lost 0 bases and J lost 2, with 12 bases in between. There are 16 residues in the CDR3. Germline-derived CDR1 and CDR2 are LNHNV and YYDKDF (reference sequence). The CDR3 loop is CATSREGPWTTDTQYF. CDR3 DNA sequence: TGTGCCACCAGCAGAGAAGGACCCTGGACCACAGATACGCAGTATTTT.

The chain links TRBV9 to TRBJ2-1; 7 bases align to TRBD2. V was pared by 3 bases and J by 6 bases, with 12 bases of the junction left unmatched. CDR3 size: 16 residues. Germline V gene sequence: CDR1 SGDLS, CDR2 YYNGEE. As DNA, the CDR3 is TGTGCCAGCAGCGAACTAGCGACCCAGCTTGGCAATGAGCAGTTCTTC. Translated, it gives CASSELATQLGNEQFF.

This clonotype was detected a few times. This sequence joins TRBV6-6 and TRBJ1-1; possible D gene TRBD1, 5 bases. Deletions cut 2 bases from V and 4 bases from J, with 11 bases between. Per germline, CDR1 MNHNY and CDR2 SVGAGI (reference sequence). This CDR3 spans 14 amino acids. The CDR3 DNA is TGTGCCAGCAGTTACGGTCAGGGCGGCACTGAAGCTTTCTTT. Protein: CASSYGQGGTEAFF.

In nucleotides, the CDR3 is TGCGCCAGCAGCCCCCGGGAGGGACCCAACTATGGCTACACCTTC. It encodes CASSPREGPNYGYTF. V is TRBV5-1 and J is TRBJ1-2; a possible D gene is TRBD1 (5 bases). Germline assignment: CDR1 SGHRS and CDR2 YFSETQ. CDR3 size: 15 residues. The ends were cut back, 4 bases at V and 2 bases at J, with 15 bases in the middle. Looking up the rest from reference TRBV5-1 and TRBJ1-2 gives the full variable domain: KAGVTQTPRYLIKTRGQQVTLSCSPISGHRSVSWYQQTPGQGLQFLFEYFSETQRNKGNFPGRFSGRQFSNSRSEMNVSTLELGDSALYLCASSPREGPNYGYTFGSGTRLTVV.

In its sample, this clonotype was seen a few times. The chain uses TRBV5-1 and TRBJ2-7; a weak D match, TRBD1 (5 bases). The germline gives CDR1 SGHRS, CDR2 YFSETQ. The CDR3 has 15 residues. V was shortened by 4 bases and J by 3 bases, with 17 bases between the two germline ends. CDR3 nucleotide sequence: TGCGCCAGCAGCCTACCCTGGGGCACCTTCTACGAGCAGTACTTC. This sequence encodes CASSLPWGTFYEQYF.

The rearrangement joins TRBV7-2 to TRBJ2-7; D is uncertain. With 3 bases removed from V and 3 bases from J, the gap between germline ends came to 12 bases. This CDR3 has 14 amino acids. The V gene's germline CDR1 is SGHTA and CDR2 FQGNSA. The CDR3: CASSLQGEYYEQYF. The DNA for the CDR3 is TGTGCCAGCAGCTTGCAAGGCGAGTACTACGAGCAGTACTTC.

This clonotype has only a few counts. The chain carries TRBV7-6 and TRBJ2-3, with D uncertain. V was pared by 3 bases and J by 6 bases, with 4 bases between. The germline gives CDR1 SGHVS, CDR2 FNYEAQ. This CDR3 comprises 11 residues. CDR3 nucleotide sequence: TGTGCCAGCAGCTTTGAGGATACGCAGTATTTT. Encoded protein: CASSFEDTQYF.

This clonotype was picked up a small number of times. V is TRBV29-1 and J is TRBJ2-5; D is perhaps TRBD2 (5 bases). The germline gives CDR1 SQVTM, CDR2 ANQGSEA. The CDR3 contains 12 residues. Trimming cost V 7 bases and J 5 bases, with 14 bases left between them. CDR3 amino acids: CSAQRRAETQYF. The CDR3 DNA follows: TGCAGCGCCCAAAGGCGGGCGGAGACCCAGTACTTC.

This chain connects TRBV9 to TRBJ2-7; no clear D. The V gene's germline CDR1 is SGDLS and CDR2 YYNGEE. V lost 4 bases and J lost 2, with 16 bases in between. The CDR3 is 15 amino acids. DNA of the CDR3: TGTGCCAGCAGCCCAGGATTGGGGATAGCCTACGAGCAGTACTTC. It encodes CASSPGLGIAYEQYF.

This clonotype showed up just a few times. V and J are TRBV2 and TRBJ2-7, with 7 bases aligning to TRBD2. Per the germline V gene, CDR1 is SNHLY and CDR2 is FYNNEI. CDR3 length: 14 amino acids. Trimming cost V 1 base and J 2 bases; bases outside gene matches: 2. As DNA, the CDR3 is TGTGCCAGCAGTGAAGAGCGGGGAACCTACGAGCAGTACTTC. It yields the protein CASSEERGTYEQYF. Variable domain in full (rest from reference TRBV2 and TRBJ2-7): EPEVTQTPSHQVTQMGQEVILRCVPISNHLYFYWYRQILGQKVEFLVSFYNNEISEKSEIFDDQFSVERPDGSNFTLKIRSTKLEDSAMYFCASSEERGTYEQYFGPGTRLTVT.

This chain links TRBV6-2 or TRBV6-3 with TRBJ1-5, with D tentatively TRBD1 (6 bases). The germline V gene encodes CDR1 MNHEY and CDR2 SVGEGT. This CDR3 comprises 16 residues. The V end was cut by 2 bases, the J end by 5 bases, with 16 bases between. The CDR3 DNA reads TGTGCCAGCAGTTACGAAACTGGGGGGGCGGATCAGCCCCAGCATTTT. Its protein is CASSYETGGADQPQHF.

The rearrangement links TRBV5-1 to TRBJ2-2; 8 bases are a match to TRBD2. V was pared by 0 bases and J by 1 base, with 5 bases of the junction left unmatched. The germline CDR1 and CDR2 sequences are SGHRS and YFSETQ. CDR3 length: 17 residues. The DNA of the CDR3 is TGCGCCAGCAGCTTGGAGCCTAGCGGGTGGAACACCGGGGAGCTGTTTTTT. This encodes CASSLEPSGWNTGELFF.

This clonotype appeared a few times. The V gene is TRBV5-1, the J gene TRBJ1-1; 7 bases are a match to TRBD1. After removal of 2 bases from V and 2 bases from J, the junction contained 3 bases not matched to a gene. CDR3 length: 14 residues. CDR1 is SGHRS, CDR2 YFSETQ, per germline. For the CDR3, the DNA is TGCGCCAGCAGCTTACAGGGGCGAAACACTGAAGCTTTCTTT. Its protein is CASSLQGRNTEAFF.

The chain combines TRBV20-1 with TRBJ1-6; TRBD1 is a possible D gene (6 bases). The V gene's germline CDR1 is DFQATT and CDR2 SNEGSKA (reference sequence). The CDR3 is 15 amino acids. V was pared by 2 bases and J by 8 bases, with 16 bases between. CDR3 amino acids: CSARLGGLVDSPLHF. As DNA, the CDR3 is TGCAGTGCTAGACTCGGGGGCTTGGTCGATTCACCCCTCCACTTT.

Comment on this clonotype: One base away lies a much larger clone, so this may be a sequencing read error. This chain uses TRBV12-3 or TRBV12-4 with TRBJ2-1; 8 nucleotides match TRBD2. The DNA end is a closer match to TRBJ2-7, so the J assignment may be wrong. The CDR3 covers 14 residues. In DNA form, the CDR3 reads TGTGCCAGCATCTTAGCGGGATCCTACAATGAGCAGTACTTC. Translation: CASILAGSYNEQYF.